These T cell receptor beta chains were read from a single sample in a study of T cells in Graves' hyperthyroidism and ophthalmopathy. TCRdb analysed the multiplex PCR reads with MiXCR anew, one entry per CDR3 protein. The sample includes about 420,000 distinct CDR3 sequences, around 15% of them seen just once. The sequenced sample consisted of blood. The receptors here all came from a woman between 18 and 29 years old with Graves' hyperthyroidism. The CDR3 runs from the conserved cysteine through the conserved F or W. The order of the fields is J gene, clone size, V gene, D gene, CDR3 protein, CDR3 DNA. The D gene is left open where the match is weak. Rows may omit the clone size; those that give it use once, few, many or a size class.

j_gene: TRBJ1-1; abundance: -; v_gene: TRBV10-3; d_gene: -; CDR3aa: CAIGRLNTEAFF; CDR3nt: TGTGCCATCGGACGGTTGAACACTGAAGCTTTCTTT
j_gene: TRBJ1-3; abundance: few; v_gene: TRBV30; d_gene: -; CDR3aa: CAVQTGNTIYF; CDR3nt: TGTGCTGTGCAAACTGGAAACACCATATATTTT
j_gene: TRBJ2-3; abundance: many; v_gene: TRBV18; d_gene: -; CDR3aa: CASSPRQVPPDTQYF; CDR3nt: TGTGCCAGCTCACCACGACAGGTCCCCCCAGATACGCAGTATTTT
j_gene: TRBJ1-2; abundance: many; v_gene: TRBV6-6; d_gene: -; CDR3aa: CASSFSADYGYTF; CDR3nt: TGTGCCAGCAGTTTCTCGGCAGACTATGGCTACACCTTC
j_gene: TRBJ1-1; abundance: -; v_gene: TRBV27; d_gene: -; CDR3aa: CASSLVQSGVRGGDPEAFF; CDR3nt: TGTGCCAGCAGTTTGGTTCAGTCGGGGGTTCGTGGGGGGGACCCTGAAGCTTTCTTT
j_gene: TRBJ2-3; abundance: many; v_gene: TRBV20-1; d_gene: TRBD2; CDR3aa: CSARWYTSGRLDTQYF; CDR3nt: TGCAGTGCTAGATGGTATACTAGCGGGAGGTTAGATACGCAGTATTTT
j_gene: TRBJ1-2; abundance: -; v_gene: TRBV11-2; d_gene: -; CDR3aa: CASSLEYRTENGYTF; CDR3nt: TGTGCCAGCAGCTTAGAATATCGGACAGAAAATGGCTACACCTTC
j_gene: TRBJ2-7; abundance: few; v_gene: TRBV4-1; d_gene: -; CDR3aa: CASSLAASGTISYEQYF; CDR3nt: TGCGCCAGCAGTCTAGCTGCCAGCGGGACAATTTCCTACGAGCAGTACTTC
j_gene: TRBJ1-1; abundance: few; v_gene: TRBV12-3/TRBV12-4; d_gene: -; CDR3aa: CASSSRGTSNRGQTEAFF; CDR3nt: TGTGCCAGCAGTTCTCGCGGGACCTCGAACCGAGGGCAAACTGAAGCTTTCTTT
j_gene: TRBJ2-7; abundance: many; v_gene: TRBV2; d_gene: -; CDR3aa: CASRGDKSPYEQYF; CDR3nt: TGTGCCAGCAGGGGGGACAAGTCTCCCTACGAGCAGTACTTC
j_gene: TRBJ2-5; abundance: many; v_gene: TRBV2; d_gene: -; CDR3aa: CASTLVIETQYF; CDR3nt: TGTGCCAGCACCCTAGTGATCGAGACCCAGTACTTC
j_gene: TRBJ2-1; abundance: many; v_gene: TRBV4-2; d_gene: TRBD2; CDR3aa: CASSQHGRASYNEQFF; CDR3nt: TGTGCCAGCAGCCAACACGGGAGGGCCTCCTACAATGAGCAGTTCTTC
j_gene: TRBJ1-2; abundance: -; v_gene: TRBV30; d_gene: -; CDR3aa: CAWNLGGFNYGYTF; CDR3nt: TGTGCCTGGAATTTAGGAGGGTTCAACTATGGCTACACCTTC